A selection of T cell receptor beta chains follows, all from one sample in a study of cytomegalovirus exposure and HLA in healthy donors. Produced via immunoSEQ multiplex PCR; TCRdb's table is partial and in-frame only. The table records 150,000 to 200,000 clones, around 80% of them present only once. Material: PBMCs. These receptors were taken from a man younger than 35 in good health and CMV-seronegative. CDR3s leave out the opening cysteine and the closing phenylalanine or tryptophan. The D gene is left open where the match is weak.

j_call,v_call,d_call,cdr3_aa
TRBJ1-3,TRBV6-5,NA,ASSYSSGSGNTIY
TRBJ2-2,TRBV11-3,NA,ASSPDRGRAGELF
TRBJ1-4,TRBV5-1,TRBD1,ASSGQGAANEKLF
TRBJ1-1,TRBV28,TRBD1,ASSREMTGGRAEAF
TRBJ1-4,TRBV14,NA,ASSQDTSGLNEKLF
TRBJ2-3,TRBV6-5,NA,ASSKGGLSTDTQY
TRBJ1-6,TRBV6-5,NA,ASSLGPGGPLH
TRBJ1-5,TRBV28,NA,ASSLVPGGSNQPQH
TRBJ2-7,TRBV7-8,TRBD1,ASSLAGTGAYEQY
TRBJ2-3,TRBV7-6,TRBD2,ASSLRSGTSGSTDTQY
TRBJ1-1,TRBV10-2,TRBD1,ASRGTGGTNTEAF
TRBJ1-6,TRBV27,NA,ASSLGGGSSPLH
TRBJ2-5,TRBV27,NA,ASSLSRGRGGETQY
TRBJ2-4,TRBV7-9,TRBD1,ASSPGTATKNIQY
TRBJ1-1,TRBV2,TRBD1,ASSTTGGTEAF
TRBJ2-7,TRBV29-1,NA,STTGGPGGDEQY
TRBJ2-1,TRBV25-1,TRBD2,ASSKSGSYNEQF
TRBJ1-1,TRBV5-6,NA,ASSLGGGTEAF
TRBJ2-5,TRBV7-9,NA,ASSSPGTQETQY
TRBJ2-7,TRBV15,TRBD1,ATSRGLGQGGEQY
TRBJ2-2,TRBV19,NA,ATEAGVNTGELF
TRBJ2-5,TRBV6-1,NA,ASSERGGLKTQY
TRBJ1-3,TRBV28,NA,ASSLRVRGLSGNTIY
TRBJ2-4,TRBV27,NA,ASSLQAAKNIQY
TRBJ2-1,TRBV18,NA,ASSPSSEQF
TRBJ2-1,TRBV9,TRBD2,ASSVGGTSGFNEQF
TRBJ1-1,TRBV27,NA,ASRLSPVGHYWDTEAF
TRBJ1-5,TRBV7-9,TRBD1,ASGAGGGQPQH
TRBJ2-7,TRBV6-5,TRBD2,ASKPSGDYEQY
TRBJ1-2,TRBV6-5,TRBD1,ASSQTGAGGYT
TRBJ1-1,TRBV7-8,NA,ASSLIRGGTEAF
TRBJ1-5,TRBV13,TRBD1,ASSLGGGSQPQH
TRBJ1-2,TRBV5-6,TRBD1,ASSLRAGGLKSYGYT
TRBJ1-3,TRBV5-4,NA,ASSFQGGGNTIY
TRBJ2-7,TRBV7-9,NA,SSSLSGGRSEQY
TRBJ2-4,TRBV5-4,NA,ASSLDRRNIQY
TRBJ2-3,TRBV6-1,TRBD1,ASRDRGRTDTQY
TRBJ1-2,TRBV28,NA,ASREGYGYT
TRBJ2-5,TRBV5-1,NA,ASSLRVRVNQETQY
TRBJ2-1,TRBV28,TRBD2,ASTPGRLAGVQYNEQF
TRBJ2-3,TRBV6-5,NA,ASSNSRGTDTQY
TRBJ2-7,TRBV29-1,TRBD1,SVGQGGPYEQY
TRBJ2-1,TRBV27,TRBD2,ASSLERGGRPYNEQF
TRBJ2-3,TRBV5-1,NA,ASSPMDSLPQY
TRBJ2-5,TRBV28,TRBD1,ASLDRGRETQY
TRBJ1-1,TRBV2,NA,ASSGETPNTEAF
TRBJ2-5,TRBV5-4,TRBD2,ASGVGGAYSQETQY
TRBJ1-3,TRBV5-6,TRBD1,ASSPYQDRIRNTIY
TRBJ1-1,TRBV29-1,TRBD1,SVIYRGQRGTEAF
TRBJ2-2,TRBV5-4,TRBD1,ASSLGDRVTGELF
TRBJ1-5,TRBV30,NA,AWSLGRTNQPQH
TRBJ2-7,TRBV5-1,TRBD2,ASSYAPGLAAYEQY
TRBJ1-1,TRBV20-1,NA,SARGPVEAF
TRBJ2-5,TRBV19,NA,ASSTQPGETQY
TRBJ1-3,TRBV7-8,NA,ASSLAAGSGNTIY